The rows below give T cell receptor beta chains drawn from one sample of a study of identifying expanded T cells in peripheral blood. TCRdb's table, derived via immunoSEQ multiplex PCR, lists solely in-frame clones and lacks some. The table has 50,000 to 75,000 clones, about 85% seen once. The sequencing sample was made of blood. Receptors were obtained from a person between 18 and 75 years old in good health. CDR3s leave out the opening cysteine and the closing phenylalanine or tryptophan. D genes are given only for firm matches.

cdr3_aa | v_call | d_call | j_call
ASSREGGNEQF | TRBV7-2 | - | TRBJ2-1
ASSIVAGNLSNTEAF | TRBV19 | - | TRBJ1-1
ASSSDRNKNIQY | TRBV5-1 | - | TRBJ2-4
ASSSRGGWRGEQF | TRBV19 | TRBD2 | TRBJ2-1
ASREADKQY | TRBV7-9 | TRBD2 | TRBJ2-7
ASSEFGSNTGELF | TRBV2 | - | TRBJ2-2
ASSSRLANRGNEQF | TRBV14 | TRBD2 | TRBJ2-1
ASSSRDRGVAGELF | TRBV19 | TRBD1 | TRBJ2-2
AWRAGGAGTEAF | TRBV30 | TRBD1 | TRBJ1-1
ASSEVQAHAYEQY | TRBV6-1 | - | TRBJ2-7
ASSSDRGQETQY | TRBV28 | TRBD1 | TRBJ2-5
AISPGLADQETQY | TRBV10-3 | TRBD2 | TRBJ2-5
ASSSVPGYVGELF | TRBV5-1 | - | TRBJ2-2
ASSPDPGTGNGYT | TRBV5-5 | TRBD1 | TRBJ1-2
ASSLSGTISNEQF | TRBV5-1 | TRBD2 | TRBJ2-1
ASSPTGRREKLF | TRBV9 | - | TRBJ1-4
ASSTNRLAGQF | TRBV7-2 | TRBD2 | TRBJ2-1
ASSLRFGAASGGYT | TRBV27 | - | TRBJ1-2
ASSLGSGYGYT | TRBV11-2 | - | TRBJ1-2
ASRAPGTEIYEQY | TRBV2 | TRBD1 | TRBJ2-7
ATSRGAGYGYT | TRBV15 | - | TRBJ1-2
ASSLIAGPTDTQY | TRBV5-1 | TRBD2 | TRBJ2-3
AIREDSDSGANVLT | TRBV10-3 | - | TRBJ2-6
ASSLTGTHGYT | TRBV5-1 | - | TRBJ1-2
AIGDRGERNEQF | TRBV10-3 | TRBD1 | TRBJ2-1
ASSLSGTGGQETQY | TRBV27 | TRBD1 | TRBJ2-5
SVEGSAANTGELF | TRBV29-1 | - | TRBJ2-2
ASSYSGLADTQY | TRBV6-5 | - | TRBJ2-3
ASSPGLATDTQY | TRBV27 | TRBD2 | TRBJ2-3
SVVFPGGGHGYT | TRBV29-1 | TRBD1 | TRBJ1-2
ASSDVQSTDTQY | TRBV6-4 | - | TRBJ2-3
AFQKTSGRAREQY | TRBV30 | TRBD2 | TRBJ2-7
ASSSLTGELF | TRBV5-6 | - | TRBJ2-2
SVVRGGVNTEAF | TRBV29-1 | - | TRBJ1-1
AGRDRRYGYT | TRBV2 | TRBD1 | TRBJ1-2